This TCR beta chain was recovered during a study of blood T cell repertoires in COVID-19. Whole-study context: Sample material is recorded as cDNA or gDNA derived from T cells, B-cell-depleted T cells, or PBMCs.

Germline V lookup: CDR1 LGHDT, CDR2 YNNKEL (reference sequence). V was clipped by 5 bases and J by 5 bases; unmatched bases: 5. This CDR3 comprises 15 residues. Sequencing used immunoSEQ multiplex PCR; TCRdb keeps in-frame clones, though not all of them. The sample records roughly 110,000 clones, 80% to 85% being singletons. This clonotype originated in a woman between 65 and 79 years old with acute or convalescent COVID-19. The material sequenced was peripheral blood. The rearrangement links TRBV3-1 (or the pseudogene TRBV3-2) to TRBJ2-3; 12 bases are a match to TRBD1. CDR3 loop: CASSGTGGRGDTQYF. CDR3 nucleotide sequence: TGTGCCAGCAGCGGGACAGGGGGCCGGGGAGATACGCAGTATTTT.